This T cell receptor beta chain comes out of a study of blood T cell repertoires in COVID-19. Across the study: Both acute and convalescent COVID-19 samples were obtained from the United States, Italy and Spain. In each case, the material was cDNA or gDNA derived from T cells, B-cell-depleted T cells, or PBMCs.

V shed 5 bases and J 8 bases; nucleotides not matched to a gene: 3. This CDR3 comprises 12 residues. Germline V lookup: CDR1 SEHNR, CDR2 FQNEAQ (reference sequence). Original handling: Estimates of nucleated cell counts were drawn from the amplification of reference gene primers. Generated by immunoSEQ multiplex PCR, the TCRdb table keeps only in-frame clones and is missing some. That table furnishes V, J and clone size, whereas the DNA furnished D and trimming. Of 100,000 to 120,000 clones listed, 88% are singletons. This sequence joins TRBV7-9 and TRBJ2-1; the match to TRBD2 covers 7 bases. The sequenced sample consisted of peripheral blood. This receptor was obtained from a woman aged 50 to 65 with acute or convalescent COVID-19. Written as DNA, the CDR3 is TGTGCCAGCAGCCCTGGACTAGATGAGCAGTTCTTC. It specifies CASSPGLDEQFF.